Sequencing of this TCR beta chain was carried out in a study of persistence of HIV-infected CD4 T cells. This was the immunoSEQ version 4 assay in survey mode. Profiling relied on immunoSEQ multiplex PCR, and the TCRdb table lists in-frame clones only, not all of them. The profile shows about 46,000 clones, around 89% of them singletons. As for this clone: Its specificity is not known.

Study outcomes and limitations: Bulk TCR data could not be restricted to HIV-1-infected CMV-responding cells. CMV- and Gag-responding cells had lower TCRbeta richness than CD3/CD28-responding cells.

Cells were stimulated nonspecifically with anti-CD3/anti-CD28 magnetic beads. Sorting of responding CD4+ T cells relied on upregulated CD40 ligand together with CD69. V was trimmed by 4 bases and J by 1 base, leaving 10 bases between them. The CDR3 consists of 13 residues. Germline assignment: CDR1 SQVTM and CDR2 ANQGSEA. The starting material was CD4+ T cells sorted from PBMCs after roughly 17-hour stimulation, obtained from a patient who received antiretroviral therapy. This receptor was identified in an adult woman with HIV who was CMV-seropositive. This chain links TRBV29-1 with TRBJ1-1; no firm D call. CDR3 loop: CSVGKEGNTEAFF. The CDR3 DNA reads TGCAGCGTTGGTAAAGAGGGGAACACTGAAGCTTTCTTT.